The following is a T cell receptor beta chain sequence with its context. The antigen remains unidentified. The sample comes from a study of vaccination and CD4 T cells after COVID-19. Study background: Cells were stimulated with overlapping spike peptide pools from SARS-CoV-2, HCoV-NL63, HCoV-OC43 and HCoV-229E. Study findings and constraints: Reactive clonotype counts went from median around 20 after infection to roughly 40 after vaccination, nonsignificantly.

Noted treatment: roughly 11-day PBMC culture with coronavirus spike peptide pools or control peptides (ViraFEST assay). The ViraFEST method relied on peptide pools to expand antigen-specific T cells, followed by TCR sequencing. The CDR3 totals 12 residues. Germline V gene data show CDR1 as ENHRY and CDR2 as SYGVKD. V was trimmed by 1 base and J by 0 bases, leaving 1 base between them. CD4+ T cells that had been cultured provided DNA sequenced with the Oncomine TCR Beta short-read assay. In this case, cultured CD4+ T cells provided the extracted genomic DNA. TCRdb processed the PCR reads anew with MiXCR; each CDR3 protein has one entry. The table includes under 20,000 distinct CDR3 sequences, roughly 51% detected once.

The rearrangement joins TRBV10-3 to TRBJ2-7; D is unclear. The TCR was taken from a human donor who had recovered from COVID-19. Sequenced: CD4+ T cells from blood, cultured in vitro. The CDR3, as DNA: TGTGCCATCAGTGAGTACTCCTACGAGCAGTACTTC. Translated: CAISEYSYEQYF.